This TCR beta chain was retrieved from a study of shared clonotypes between healthy human individuals. Naive CD8 cells lacked CD45RO, underwent positive selection for CCR7 and left out terminally differentiated effector memory CD45RA+ cells. Trimming took off 6 bases at V and 9 bases at J, with 18 bases between the two ends. Germline values: CDR1 MNHEY, CDR2 SMNVEV (reference sequence). This CDR3 is 14 amino acids long. The data were produced by immunoSEQ multiplex PCR, yet TCRdb's version contains in-frame clones alone and is incomplete. The profile shows hundreds of thousands of clones, 85% to 95% of them singletons.

The V and J genes are TRBV27 and TRBJ1-5; D might be TRBD1 (5 bases). The specimen sequenced was naive CD8+ T cells sorted from blood. This receptor was identified in a woman in her 30s in good health. The CDR3 is CASRPRGGTRPQHF. The DNA of the CDR3 is TGTGCCAGCAGGCCCCGGGGGGGAACGAGGCCCCAGCATTTT.